A selection of T cell receptor beta chains follows, all from one sample in a study of blood T cell repertoires in COVID-19. The protocol was immunoSEQ multiplex PCR, while the TCRdb copy is restricted to in-frame clones and leaves out a portion. The data show about 24,000 clones, nearly 90% seen once. Sequencing used peripheral blood. The receptors were gathered from a human donor in a cohort sampled during active COVID-19. CDR3s include the opening cysteine and the closing phenylalanine or tryptophan. Fields, in order: D gene, J gene, clone size, V gene, CDR3 protein, CDR3 DNA. A D gene is named only where the DNA matches it firmly. Clone size is shown for a subset of rows, as once, few, many or a class of expanded clone.

d_call: .; j_call: TRBJ2-1; clone_size: .; v_call: TRBV9; cdr3_aa: CASSVFGAGLYNEQFF; cdr3_nt: TGTGCCAGCAGCGTTTTTGGGGCAGGACTATACAATGAGCAGTTCTTC
d_call: TRBD2; j_call: TRBJ2-3; clone_size: .; v_call: TRBV5-1; cdr3_aa: CASSFGTSAYTQYF; cdr3_nt: TGCGCCAGCAGCTTCGGGACTAGCGCCTATACGCAGTATTTT
d_call: TRBD1; j_call: TRBJ2-4; clone_size: .; v_call: TRBV7-2; cdr3_aa: CASSKRQGSKNIQYF; cdr3_nt: TGTGCCAGCAGCAAACGACAGGGGTCAAAAAACATTCAGTACTTC
d_call: .; j_call: TRBJ2-7; clone_size: .; v_call: TRBV6-5; cdr3_aa: CASGQLAYEQYF; cdr3_nt: TGTGCCAGCGGGCAGTTAGCCTACGAGCAGTACTTC
d_call: .; j_call: TRBJ1-1; clone_size: .; v_call: TRBV6-5; cdr3_aa: CASSSRDKAFF; cdr3_nt: TGTGCCAGCAGTTCCCGGGACAAGGCTTTCTTT
d_call: .; j_call: TRBJ2-5; clone_size: .; v_call: TRBV5-5; cdr3_aa: CASSLWFGAGLQETQYF; cdr3_nt: TGTGCCAGCAGCTTGTGGTTCGGAGCGGGCCTACAAGAGACCCAGTACTTC
d_call: .; j_call: TRBJ2-7; clone_size: .; v_call: TRBV19; cdr3_aa: CASSVGTLRHYEQYF; cdr3_nt: TGTGCCAGTAGTGTCGGGACTTTAAGGCACTACGAGCAGTACTTC
d_call: TRBD2; j_call: TRBJ2-3; clone_size: .; v_call: TRBV23-1; cdr3_aa: CASSQGLAGRDTQYF; cdr3_nt: TGCGCCAGCAGTCAAGGACTAGCGGGTAGAGATACGCAGTATTTT
d_call: .; j_call: TRBJ2-4; clone_size: .; v_call: TRBV7-9; cdr3_aa: CASSQGLAKNIQYF; cdr3_nt: TGTGCCAGCAGCCAGGGACTAGCCAAAAACATTCAGTACTTC
d_call: TRBD1; j_call: TRBJ1-1; clone_size: .; v_call: TRBV7-9; cdr3_aa: CASSLGQGAGEAFF; cdr3_nt: TGTGCCAGCAGCTTAGGCCAGGGGGCAGGTGAAGCTTTCTTT
d_call: TRBD1; j_call: TRBJ1-5; clone_size: .; v_call: TRBV6-1; cdr3_aa: CASSASRDRAFRQPQHF; cdr3_nt: TGTGCCAGCAGTGCAAGCCGGGACAGGGCTTTTCGTCAGCCCCAGCATTTT
d_call: .; j_call: TRBJ1-3; clone_size: .; v_call: TRBV15; cdr3_aa: CATSRDRDSRNTIYF; cdr3_nt: TGTGCCACCAGCAGAGATAGAGACAGCAGAAACACCATATATTTT
d_call: .; j_call: TRBJ1-1; clone_size: .; v_call: TRBV28; cdr3_aa: CASSPRGTEAFF; cdr3_nt: TGTGCCAGCAGTCCCCGGGGGACTGAAGCTTTCTTT
d_call: TRBD2; j_call: TRBJ2-3; clone_size: .; v_call: TRBV19; cdr3_aa: CASSATSGRQDTQYF; cdr3_nt: TGTGCCAGTAGTGCGACTAGCGGGAGACAAGATACGCAGTATTTT
d_call: .; j_call: TRBJ1-5; clone_size: once; v_call: TRBV5-8; cdr3_aa: CASSLGPGDRSPNQPQHF; cdr3_nt: TGTGCCAGCAGCTTGGGGCCCGGAGACAGGTCCCCTAATCAGCCCCAGCATTTT
d_call: .; j_call: TRBJ2-4; clone_size: .; v_call: TRBV19; cdr3_aa: CASKIPGEYIQYF; cdr3_nt: TGTGCCAGTAAGATCCCTGGGGAGTACATTCAGTACTTC
d_call: .; j_call: TRBJ1-6; clone_size: once; v_call: TRBV5-1; cdr3_aa: CASSPVPFNSPLHF; cdr3_nt: TGCGCCAGCAGCCCGGTCCCTTTTAATTCACCCCTCCACTTT
d_call: TRBD1; j_call: TRBJ1-2; clone_size: .; v_call: TRBV7-9; cdr3_aa: CASRLTGGHGYTF; cdr3_nt: TGTGCCAGCAGACTTACAGGGGGCCATGGCTACACCTTC
d_call: .; j_call: TRBJ1-6; clone_size: .; v_call: TRBV5-1; cdr3_aa: CASSPTGQGGSPLHF; cdr3_nt: TGCGCCAGCAGCCCTACTGGTCAGGGAGGTTCACCCCTCCACTTT
d_call: .; j_call: TRBJ1-1; clone_size: .; v_call: TRBV7-9; cdr3_aa: CASSPPTGRGTEAFF; cdr3_nt: TGTGCCAGCAGCCCACCTACGGGGAGAGGGACTGAAGCTTTCTTT
d_call: TRBD2; j_call: TRBJ2-1; clone_size: .; v_call: TRBV24-1; cdr3_aa: CATRPGTSGYNEQFF; cdr3_nt: TGTGCCACCCGCCCCGGGACTAGCGGGTACAATGAGCAGTTCTTC
d_call: .; j_call: TRBJ2-4; clone_size: .; v_call: TRBV25-1; cdr3_aa: CASSESESFAIQYF; cdr3_nt: TGTGCCAGCAGTGAATCTGAGTCTTTCGCCATTCAGTACTTC
d_call: TRBD2; j_call: TRBJ2-3; clone_size: .; v_call: TRBV6-1; cdr3_aa: CASSERFRTSGSKSTDTQYF; cdr3_nt: TGTGCCAGCAGTGAAAGGTTTCGGACTAGCGGGAGCAAAAGCACAGATACGCAGTATTTT
d_call: TRBD2; j_call: TRBJ2-7; clone_size: few; v_call: TRBV3-1/TRBV3-2; cdr3_aa: CASSHGTSYEQYF; cdr3_nt: TGTGCCAGCAGCCACGGGACTAGCTACGAGCAGTACTTC
d_call: TRBD1; j_call: TRBJ2-2; clone_size: .; v_call: TRBV19; cdr3_aa: CASWPAGGANTGELFF; cdr3_nt: TGTGCCAGTTGGCCCGCAGGGGGCGCAAACACCGGGGAGCTGTTTTTT
d_call: .; j_call: TRBJ2-2; clone_size: .; v_call: TRBV9; cdr3_aa: CASSTHTNTGELFF; cdr3_nt: TGTGCCAGCAGCACCCACACGAACACCGGGGAGCTGTTTTTT
d_call: .; j_call: TRBJ2-7; clone_size: .; v_call: TRBV4-3; cdr3_aa: CASSLQGVGGYEQYF; cdr3_nt: TGCGCCAGCAGCCTTCAAGGGGTAGGGGGCTACGAGCAGTACTTC
d_call: .; j_call: TRBJ2-7; clone_size: .; v_call: TRBV28; cdr3_aa: CASSLAGPSYEQYF; cdr3_nt: TGTGCCAGCAGTTTAGCGGGGCCCTCCTACGAGCAGTACTTC
d_call: TRBD1; j_call: TRBJ1-1; clone_size: .; v_call: TRBV5-1; cdr3_aa: CASSLGGTAMNTEAFF; cdr3_nt: TGCGCCAGCAGCTTGGGAGGGACAGCCATGAACACTGAAGCTTTCTTT
d_call: TRBD1; j_call: TRBJ2-7; clone_size: .; v_call: TRBV30; cdr3_aa: CAWSPGQSTEQYF; cdr3_nt: TGTGCCTGGAGTCCGGGACAGTCTACGGAGCAGTACTTC
d_call: .; j_call: TRBJ2-4; clone_size: .; v_call: TRBV7-8; cdr3_aa: CASSLNRDVKNIQYF; cdr3_nt: TGTGCCAGCAGCTTAAACAGGGATGTCAAAAACATTCAGTACTTC
d_call: .; j_call: TRBJ1-4; clone_size: .; v_call: TRBV4-1; cdr3_aa: CASSPVFVQKNEKLFF; cdr3_nt: TGCGCCAGCAGCCCAGTTTTTGTACAGAAAAATGAAAAACTGTTTTTT
d_call: TRBD2; j_call: TRBJ2-5; clone_size: .; v_call: TRBV7-6; cdr3_aa: CASSSLAYQRGGQETQYF; cdr3_nt: TGTGCCAGCAGCTCTCTCGCGTACCAGCGGGGGGGCCAAGAGACCCAGTACTTC
d_call: TRBD1; j_call: TRBJ2-4; clone_size: .; v_call: TRBV6-6; cdr3_aa: CASSSGQGLRNIQYF; cdr3_nt: TGTGCCAGCAGTTCGGGACAGGGTTTACGGAACATTCAGTACTTC
d_call: TRBD1; j_call: TRBJ2-1; clone_size: .; v_call: TRBV9; cdr3_aa: CASSRFGTGSYNEQFF; cdr3_nt: TGTGCCAGCAGCAGATTTGGGACAGGGTCCTACAATGAGCAGTTCTTC
d_call: .; j_call: TRBJ1-2; clone_size: .; v_call: TRBV23-1; cdr3_aa: CASSQSGLRQMPYGYTF; cdr3_nt: TGCGCCAGCAGTCAATCCGGATTAAGACAGATGCCCTATGGCTACACCTTC
d_call: TRBD2; j_call: TRBJ2-7; clone_size: .; v_call: TRBV10-2; cdr3_aa: CASSELSSGGREQYF; cdr3_nt: TGCGCCAGCAGTGAGCTGTCTAGCGGGGGTCGAGAGCAGTACTTC
d_call: TRBD2; j_call: TRBJ2-3; clone_size: .; v_call: TRBV3-1/TRBV3-2; cdr3_aa: CASSRSLGASGITDTQYF; cdr3_nt: TGTGCCAGCAGCCGCTCCCTGGGGGCTAGCGGGATCACAGATACGCAGTATTTT
d_call: .; j_call: TRBJ2-3; clone_size: once; v_call: TRBV12-3/TRBV12-4; cdr3_aa: CASSFLGDTQYF; cdr3_nt: TGTGCCAGCAGTTTCCTTGGCGATACGCAGTATTTT
d_call: TRBD2; j_call: TRBJ2-7; clone_size: .; v_call: TRBV28; cdr3_aa: CASGGLASYEQYF; cdr3_nt: TGTGCCAGCGGGGGACTAGCGAGTTACGAGCAGTACTTC
d_call: .; j_call: TRBJ1-5; clone_size: .; v_call: TRBV28; cdr3_aa: CASSLTGSVQPQHF; cdr3_nt: TGTGCCAGCAGTTTAACAGGGTCGGTTCAGCCCCAGCATTTT
d_call: TRBD2; j_call: TRBJ2-5; clone_size: .; v_call: TRBV24-1; cdr3_aa: CATSETSGRRPQYF; cdr3_nt: TGTGCCACCAGCGAGACTAGCGGGAGACGGCCCCAGTACTTC
d_call: .; j_call: TRBJ2-7; clone_size: .; v_call: TRBV10-3; cdr3_aa: CAISDPTGTYEQYF; cdr3_nt: TGTGCCATCAGTGACCCGACAGGCACCTACGAGCAGTACTTC
d_call: TRBD1; j_call: TRBJ1-1; clone_size: .; v_call: TRBV7-2; cdr3_aa: CASSLQGVSEAFF; cdr3_nt: TGTGCCAGCAGCCTACAGGGGGTTTCTGAAGCTTTCTTT
d_call: .; j_call: TRBJ2-2; clone_size: .; v_call: TRBV28; cdr3_aa: CASSLGSTGELFF; cdr3_nt: TGTGCCAGCAGTTTAGGGAGCACCGGGGAGCTGTTTTTT
d_call: TRBD2; j_call: TRBJ2-7; clone_size: .; v_call: TRBV19; cdr3_aa: CASSASSGRAYEQYF; cdr3_nt: TGTGCCAGTAGTGCCTCTAGCGGGAGGGCTTACGAGCAGTACTTC
d_call: .; j_call: TRBJ2-7; clone_size: .; v_call: TRBV6-5; cdr3_aa: CASTVSPSYEQYF; cdr3_nt: TGTGCCAGCACGGTGTCCCCCTCCTACGAGCAGTACTTC
d_call: .; j_call: TRBJ2-1; clone_size: once; v_call: TRBV2; cdr3_aa: CASSESLVSFF; cdr3_nt: TGTGCCAGCAGTGAATCATTAGTTTCTTTCTTC